These 19 T cell receptor beta chains share one sample of origin, sequenced in a study of cytomegalovirus exposure and HLA in healthy donors. Primers included in the PCR were 60 Vbeta and 13 Jbeta primers. The table came from immunoSEQ multiplex PCR; TCRdb's copy has only in-frame clones and leaves some out. This table has tens of thousands of clones, approximately 78% appearing once. Sequencing input: PBMCs. These receptor sequences come from a woman in her twenties or thirties in good health and CMV-seronegative.

The V gene is TRBV4-1, the J gene TRBJ2-7; no reliable D call. V was shortened by 3 bases and J by 2 bases, with 14 bases between the two germline ends. Germline loops: CDR1 MGHRA, CDR2 YSYEKL. This CDR3 contains 15 residues. The chain's CDR3 is CASSHPGVNTYEQYF. As DNA, the CDR3 is TGCGCCAGCAGCCACCCTGGAGTGAACACCTACGAGCAGTACTTC.

The CDR3 nucleotides are TGCGCCAGCAGCATGGACAGGGGATGGGCAGATACGCAGTATTTT. This translates into CASSMDRGWADTQYF. The chain is built from TRBV5-1 and TRBJ2-3; 9 nucleotides align to TRBD1. Germline assignment: CDR1 SGHRS and CDR2 YFSETQ. Trimming cost V 4 bases and J 4 bases; bases outside gene matches: 7. The CDR3 totals 15 residues.

This rearrangement joins TRBV10-3 to TRBJ1-1; possibly TRBD1 for D (6 bases). Germline CDR1 reads ENHRY; CDR2 reads SYGVKD. This CDR3 is 13 amino acids long. V was clipped by 3 bases and J by 8 bases, with 13 bases between them. The CDR3 is CAISDSRGSEAFF. The CDR3 DNA sequence: TGTGCCATCAGTGATAGCAGGGGCTCGGAAGCTTTCTTT.

The chain carries TRBV10-3 and TRBJ1-2; tentatively, D is TRBD1 (5 bases). Trimming removed 8 bases at V and 14 bases at J, with 30 bases between. CDR1 is ENHRY, CDR2 SYGVKD, per germline. The CDR3 sequence is 15 residues long. CDR3 in amino acids: CAISNSLGFDSTRTF. In nucleotides, the CDR3 is TGTGCCATCTCAAACAGTTTGGGTTTTGACAGTACGCGAACCTTC.

Details on this clone: It is likely a read error, because the conserved phenylalanine at the end of the CDR3 is missing. No DNA is shown, since the ends of the CDR3 on it are uncertain; the CDR3 is the one TCRdb lists. The chain recombines TRBV2 with TRBJ1-1; the table's D gene call, TRBD1, was not cross checked with the DNA. The CDR3 numbers 11 amino acids, ends counted. In germline, CDR1 is SNHLY, CDR2 FYNNEI. CDR3 loop: CASSLTTGARV.

The chain recombines TRBV19 with TRBJ2-5; weak D call: TRBD2 (6 bases). CDR1 and CDR2 from the germline V gene are LNHDA and SQIVND (reference sequence). The CDR3 covers 16 residues. The ends were cut back, 3 bases at V and 5 bases at J, with 19 bases in the middle. The DNA for the CDR3 is TGTGCCAGTAGTATGGGATGGGCGGGGACCCAGGAGACCCAGTACTTC. Residues: CASSMGWAGTQETQYF.

V is TRBV6-5 and J is TRBJ2-3, with 9 bases aligning to TRBD1. There are 15 residues in the CDR3. CDR1 and CDR2 from the germline V gene are MNHEY and SVGAGI. After removal of 8 bases from V and 3 bases from J, the junction contained 9 bases not matched to a gene. The CDR3, as DNA: TGTGCCAGCTCGACACAGGGGGCATTTACAGATACGCAGTATTTT. It translates to CASSTQGAFTDTQYF.

The chain combines TRBV6-5 with TRBJ2-1; 7 bases match TRBD1. The CDR3 sequence is 12 residues long. Germline CDR1 reads MNHEY; CDR2 reads SVGAGI. J was trimmed by 13 bases and V by 5 bases; bases with no gene match: 8. For the CDR3, the DNA is TGTGCCAGCAGTAAGGAGGACAGGAAACAGTTCTTC. It yields the protein CASSKEDRKQFF.

The chain carries TRBV11-2 and TRBJ2-5; 8 bases match TRBD2. CDR3 length: 14 residues. CDR1 is SGHAT, CDR2 FQNNGV, per germline. V dropped 1 base and J dropped 2; count of bases not matched to a gene: 0. The CDR3 region is CASSLASGQETQYF. The CDR3 nucleotides read TGTGCCAGCAGCTTAGCTAGCGGGCAAGAGACCCAGTACTTC.

J is TRBJ1-2 and V is TRBV5-1, with 8 bases fitting TRBD1. Germline values: CDR1 SGHRS, CDR2 YFSETQ. The CDR3 is made up of 16 amino acids. V gave up 0 bases and J gave up 8 bases; unmatched junction bases: 12. CDR3 DNA sequence: TGCGCCAGCAGCTTGGATTCAGGGGGCGCGATGGGAGGCTACACCTTC. Protein product: CASSLDSGGAMGGYTF. Drawing the rest from reference TRBV5-1 and TRBJ1-2, the complete variable domain is KAGVTQTPRYLIKTRGQQVTLSCSPISGHRSVSWYQQTPGQGLQFLFEYFSETQRNKGNFPGRFSGRQFSNSRSEMNVSTLELGDSALYLCASSLDSGGAMGGYTFGSGTRLTVV.

The V and J genes are TRBV19 and TRBJ1-1; TRBD1 matches 8 bases. The CDR3 sequence is 13 residues long. J was trimmed by 5 bases and V by 5 bases; bases with no gene match: 4. The germline V gene encodes CDR1 LNHDA and CDR2 SQIVND (reference sequence). In nucleotides, the CDR3 is TGTGCCAGTAGTCCCAGGACAGGGACTGAAGCTTTCTTT. It translates to CASSPRTGTEAFF. Drawing the rest from reference TRBV19 and TRBJ1-1, the complete variable domain is DGGITQSPKYLFRKEGQNVTLSCEQNLNHDAMYWYRQDPGQGLRLIYYSQIVNDFQKGDIAEGYSVSREKKESFPLTVTSAQKNPTAFYLCASSPRTGTEAFFGQGTRLTVV.

The chain combines TRBV5-6 with TRBJ2-1; 8 positions match TRBD2. This CDR3 is built from 16 residues. The V gene's germline CDR1 is SGHDT and CDR2 YYEEEE. V was clipped by 1 base and J by 0 bases; unmatched bases: 3. The CDR3 loop reads CASSLTGGSSYNEQFF. The CDR3 DNA reads as TGTGCCAGCAGCTTGACGGGGGGGAGCTCCTACAATGAGCAGTTCTTC.

This sequence joins TRBV7-9 and TRBJ1-2; no definite D call. CDR1 SEHNR and CDR2 FQNEAQ come from the germline V gene (reference sequence). The length of the CDR3 is 12 residues. Trimming removed 3 bases from V and 10 bases from J, with 12 bases in between. The CDR3 bases are TGTGCCAGCAGCTTCACAGACATGGACTACACCTTC. This translates into CASSFTDMDYTF.

The genes are TRBV28 and TRBJ1-2, with D perhaps matching TRBD1 (6 bases). The germline CDR1 and CDR2 sequences are MDHEN and SYDVKM. The CDR3 spans 13 residues. V was shortened by 5 bases and J by 7 bases, with 14 bases between the two germline ends. The CDR3 loop is CASSGTGITGYTF. CDR3 nucleotides: TGTGCCAGCAGTGGAACAGGGATTACTGGCTACACCTTC.

The rearrangement joins TRBV5-1 to TRBJ2-5, with a weak D call TRBD1 (5 bases). Trimming removed 5 bases from V and 5 bases from J, with 13 bases in between. Per germline, CDR1 SGHRS and CDR2 YFSETQ. The CDR3 extends over 13 amino acids. The CDR3 loop reads CASRRQGTETQYF. CDR3 DNA sequence: TGCGCCAGCAGACGCCAGGGCACCGAGACCCAGTACTTC.

V usage is TRBV29-1 and J usage is TRBJ1-1; 7 nucleotides agree with TRBD1. CDR3 size: 14 residues. Trimming cost V 4 bases and J 5 bases; bases outside gene matches: 10. CDR1 is SQVTM, CDR2 ANQGSEA, per germline. DNA of the CDR3: TGCAGCGTTGTAGACAGGGCGGGAATTACTGAAGCTTTCTTT. This gives the protein CSVVDRAGITEAFF.

The rearrangement joins TRBV6-4 to TRBJ2-5, with D possibly TRBD2 on 6 matching bases. Trimming left V 7 bases short and J 4 bases short, with 16 bases between. Germline-derived CDR1 and CDR2 are MRHNA and SNTAGT. The CDR3 loop spans 14 amino acids. The CDR3: CASTRGIFLETQYF. The CDR3 DNA sequence: TGTGCCAGCACTCGGGGGATTTTCTTAGAGACCCAGTACTTC.

The genes are TRBV6-5 and TRBJ2-2; D is perhaps TRBD2 (6 bases). V was shortened by 7 bases and J by 5 bases, with 17 bases between the two germline ends. In germline, CDR1 is MNHEY, CDR2 SVGAGI. The CDR3 length is 15 residues. CDR3 in amino acids: CASTRSRAGTGELFF. Written as DNA, the CDR3 is TGTGCCAGCACCAGGAGCAGGGCGGGAACCGGGGAGCTGTTTTTT.

The table lists this clone with a few counts. The V and J genes are TRBV10-3 and TRBJ1-4; 7 nucleotides line up with TRBD1. V shed 6 bases and J 6 bases; nucleotides not matched to a gene: 7. The CDR3 runs to 14 residues. The germline V gene encodes CDR1 ENHRY and CDR2 SYGVKD. The CDR3 sequence is CAIRGQDRDEKLFF. CDR3 nucleotide sequence: TGTGCCATCAGAGGTCAAGACAGGGATGAAAAACTGTTTTTT.